The clone carrying this T cell receptor (beta chain) has more than one count but fewer than ten. Its antigen remains unknown. Unique molecular identifiers were carried by the TCR beta cDNA libraries. It was from approximately 0.91 to 9.4 million T cells that 450,000 to 550,000 cDNA molecules came. TCRdb independently ran MiXCR on the PCR reads; one entry per CDR3 protein. The table includes roughly 800,000 distinct CDR3 sequences, more than 45% detected once. Germline CDR1 MNHNY, CDR2 SVGAGI (reference sequence). The CDR3 is 16 amino acids. The germline V and J ends were trimmed by 7 bases and 1 base, with 17 bases remaining between them. The data stem from a study of post-analysis software for immune sequencing data. Overall study results and limits: TRBV5-6, TRBV5-1 and TRBV20-1 belonged to a set of a few TRBV segments that were more frequent in patients than controls.

Sample: blood. The chain employs TRBV6-6 and TRBJ1-5; no firm D call. This clonotype was sampled from a girl aged 5 to 17 with multiple sclerosis. The CDR3 nucleotides are TGTGCCAGCACCCGTCATGAAGCTTCGAGCAATCAGCCCCAGCATTTT. Translated: CASTRHEASSNQPQHF.